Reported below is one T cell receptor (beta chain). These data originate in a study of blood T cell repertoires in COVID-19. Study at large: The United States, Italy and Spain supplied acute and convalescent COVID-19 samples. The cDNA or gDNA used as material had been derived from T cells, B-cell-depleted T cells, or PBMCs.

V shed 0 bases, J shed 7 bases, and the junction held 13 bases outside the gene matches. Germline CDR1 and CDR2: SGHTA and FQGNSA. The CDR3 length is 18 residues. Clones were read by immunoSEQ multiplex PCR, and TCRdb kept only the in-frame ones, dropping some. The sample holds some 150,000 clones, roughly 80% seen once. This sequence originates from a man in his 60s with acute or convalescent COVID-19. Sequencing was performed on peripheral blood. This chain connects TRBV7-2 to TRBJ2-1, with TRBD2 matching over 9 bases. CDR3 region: CASSLAPSAGGPWNEQFF. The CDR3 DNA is TGTGCCAGCAGCTTAGCGCCGAGCGCGGGAGGGCCGTGGAATGAGCAGTTCTTC. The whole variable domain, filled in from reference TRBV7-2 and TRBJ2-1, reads GAGVSQSPSNKVTEKGKDVELRCDPISGHTALYWYRQSLGQGLEFLIYFQGNSAPDKSGLPSDRFSAERTGGSVSTLTIQRTQQEDSAVYLCASSLAPSAGGPWNEQFFGPGTRLTVL.